The 3 T cell receptor beta chains reported below all come from one sample, sequenced in a study of OX40 agonist ivuxolimab in advanced cancers. Data came from immunoSEQ multiplex PCR; TCRdb stores just in-frame clones and leaves some out. The table shows nearly 50,000 clones, with 80% to 90% occurring only once. The input for sequencing was CD4+ or CD8+ T cells sorted from blood, taken in a trial of the OX40 agonist ivuxolimab. These receptors were taken from an adult with an advanced solid tumor such as melanoma, head and neck, liver or kidney cancer.

This clone came up once. This sequence joins TRBV4-2 and TRBJ1-4; 8 nucleotides match TRBD1. Trimming cost V 4 bases and J 3 bases; bases outside gene matches: 1. The CDR3 is made up of 14 amino acids. The germline CDR1 and CDR2 sequences are LGHNA and YNFKEQ. In DNA, the CDR3 is TGTGCCAGCAGCCCGACAGGGGCTAATGAAAAACTGTTTTTT. As protein: CASSPTGANEKLFF.

The V call is TRBV28, the J call TRBJ2-7, with D possibly being TRBD1 (5 bases). V lost 5 bases and J 4 bases, leaving 30 bases between the germline ends. Germline V lookup: CDR1 MDHEN, CDR2 SYDVKM. The CDR3 consists of 19 residues. Here the CDR3 reads CASSPWTPEEITRAYEQYF. The CDR3 coding sequence is TGTGCCAGCAGTCCGTGGACACCTGAGGAGATTACTCGGGCTTACGAGCAGTACTTC.

The table lists this clone with a count of one. This chain links TRBV4-1 with TRBJ1-3; unclear D gene. Germline V gene lookup returns CDR1 MGHRA and CDR2 YSYEKL. The V end was cut by 5 bases, the J end by 2 bases, with 10 bases between. The CDR3 is 14 residues long. The CDR3 DNA follows: TGCGCCAGCAGCACTCAAAGGCCTGGAAACACCATATATTTT. This codes for CASSTQRPGNTIYF.